These T cell receptor beta chains were read from a single sample in a study of Ad26.COV2.S vaccination and SARS-CoV-2 variants. The method was immunoSEQ multiplex PCR; TCRdb's version includes in-frame clones alone and lacks a portion of them. The sample yields about 400,000 clones, roughly 90% seen once. The starting material was peripheral blood, obtained in a trial of Ad26.COV2.S vaccine versus placebo. These receptors were obtained from a person between 18 and 60 years old who received the Ad26.COV2.S COVID-19 vaccine or a placebo. Both conserved end residues are part of each CDR3. The D gene is left open where the match is weak. Size tells how often a clone was seen (once, few, many) or the class of an expanded clone, and some rows leave it out.

clone size: NA; V gene: TRBV7-4; J gene: TRBJ1-5; D gene: NA; CDR3 DNA: TGTGCCAGCAGCTTAGGAAATATCCAGCCCCAGCATTTT; CDR3 protein: CASSLGNIQPQHF
clone size: NA; V gene: TRBV11-3; J gene: TRBJ2-1; D gene: TRBD2; CDR3 DNA: TGTGCCAGCAGCTCGAGAGGACTAGCGACGGACGGTGAGCAGTTCTTC; CDR3 protein: CASSSRGLATDGEQFF
clone size: NA; V gene: TRBV7-6; J gene: TRBJ2-7; D gene: TRBD2; CDR3 DNA: TGTGCCAGCAGCTTAGCGGCGGGAGGAGTAACCTACGAGCAGTACTTC; CDR3 protein: CASSLAAGGVTYEQYF
clone size: NA; V gene: TRBV28; J gene: TRBJ2-7; D gene: TRBD2; CDR3 DNA: TGTGCCAGCAGTGGGACTAGCGGGAGTTGGTACGAGCAGTACTTC; CDR3 protein: CASSGTSGSWYEQYF
clone size: NA; V gene: TRBV9; J gene: TRBJ2-1; D gene: NA; CDR3 DNA: TGTGCCAGCAGCCTAACAGGAGGGGGGTACAATGAGCAGTTCTTC; CDR3 protein: CASSLTGGGYNEQFF
clone size: NA; V gene: TRBV18; J gene: TRBJ1-3; D gene: TRBD1; CDR3 DNA: TGTGCCAGCTCCTCTGTGACAGGGTTCGGAAACACCATATATTTT; CDR3 protein: CASSSVTGFGNTIYF
clone size: NA; V gene: TRBV28; J gene: TRBJ1-6; D gene: NA; CDR3 DNA: TGTGCCAGCAGTCCGTCCTGGACATCTTATAATTCACCCCTCCACTTT; CDR3 protein: CASSPSWTSYNSPLHF
clone size: NA; V gene: TRBV24-1; J gene: TRBJ2-5; D gene: TRBD1; CDR3 DNA: TGTGCCACCAGTGGGGACAGGGGAGGTCAAGAGACCCAGTACTTC; CDR3 protein: CATSGDRGGQETQYF
clone size: once; V gene: TRBV10-2; J gene: TRBJ2-1; D gene: NA; CDR3 DNA: TGCGCCAGCAGTGAGGCGGCTTTTTACAATGAGCAGTTCTTC; CDR3 protein: CASSEAAFYNEQFF
clone size: NA; V gene: TRBV7-6; J gene: TRBJ2-7; D gene: NA; CDR3 DNA: TGTGCCAGCAGCTTGAAGACACAGCATCTAGGGGAGCAGTACTTC; CDR3 protein: CASSLKTQHLGEQYF
clone size: NA; V gene: TRBV20-1; J gene: TRBJ2-1; D gene: TRBD2; CDR3 DNA: TGCAGAGTGGGTGTGGGGGGGGAGCAGTTCTTC; CDR3 protein: CRVGVGGEQFF
clone size: few; V gene: TRBV6-5; J gene: TRBJ2-7; D gene: NA; CDR3 DNA: TGTGCCAGCAGTTACAGTCGGGGGAGCTCCTACGAGCAGTACTTC; CDR3 protein: CASSYSRGSSYEQYF
clone size: NA; V gene: TRBV6-2/TRBV6-3; J gene: TRBJ2-7; D gene: TRBD2; CDR3 DNA: TGTGCCAGCAGTTACCCGCCCCGGACTAGCGGGACGCTTATCCTCTCCTACGAGCAGTACTTC; CDR3 protein: CASSYPPRTSGTLILSYEQYF
clone size: few; V gene: TRBV6-6; J gene: TRBJ1-2; D gene: TRBD1; CDR3 DNA: TGTGCCAGCAGCCTGTCTCCGGGACAGTCTAGTGGCTACACCTTC; CDR3 protein: CASSLSPGQSSGYTF